The clone carrying this T cell receptor beta chain was seen only a few times. Its antigen is currently unknown. Trimming took 4 bases from V and 1 from J, leaving 9 bases between them. Germline CDR1 and CDR2: KGHDR and SFDVKD. CDR3 length: 14 amino acids. This record comes from a study of post-analysis software for immune sequencing data. Study information: Several disease courses (relapsing-remitting, secondary progressive and progressive-relapsing) of multiple sclerosis were included. Overall study findings and caveats: A significant reduction in normalized Chao1 diversity was observed in multiple sclerosis patients versus controls. Among four to six TRBV segments more frequent in patients than controls were TRBV5-6, TRBV5-1 and TRBV20-1.

Included in the TCR beta cDNA libraries were unique molecular identifiers. Yield was roughly 0.5 million cDNA molecules from roughly 0.93 to 9.6 million T cells. TCRdb re-called the PCR reads with MiXCR, one entry per CDR3 protein. The profile covers 350,000 to 500,000 distinct CDR3 sequences, with approximately 39% appearing a single time and less than 8% taken by the ten largest. The specimen sequenced was blood. The clonotype was recovered from a girl aged 2-10 years with multiple sclerosis. This chain joins TRBV24-1 and TRBJ2-5; D remains ambiguous. The CDR3 is CATSDRDVQETQYF. CDR3 nucleotides: TGTGCCACCAGTGACCGAGACGTCCAAGAGACCCAGTACTTC.